This TCR beta chain was sequenced during a study of blood T cell repertoires in COVID-19. Study context: Both acute and convalescent COVID-19 samples were obtained from the United States, Italy and Spain. The analysed material was cDNA or gDNA that came from T cells, B-cell-depleted T cells, or PBMCs.

The CDR3 runs to 15 residues. In germline, CDR1 is SGDLS, CDR2 YYNGEE. Trimming at V came to 6 bases and at J to 0 bases, leaving 6 bases not matched to a gene. This table comes from immunoSEQ multiplex PCR, and its TCRdb copy is limited to in-frame clones, with some not included. This sample has roughly 400,000 clones, with approximately 91% found just once. The TCR comes from a woman aged 40-49 years who had been exposed to COVID-19. The V call is TRBV9, the J call TRBJ2-1; 7 bases are shared with TRBD1. The sequencing input was PBMCs or T cells enriched from blood (not recorded which). The CDR3 DNA follows: TGTGCCAGCAAACCGGGACAGAACTCCTACAATGAGCAGTTCTTC. Translated: CASKPGQNSYNEQFF.